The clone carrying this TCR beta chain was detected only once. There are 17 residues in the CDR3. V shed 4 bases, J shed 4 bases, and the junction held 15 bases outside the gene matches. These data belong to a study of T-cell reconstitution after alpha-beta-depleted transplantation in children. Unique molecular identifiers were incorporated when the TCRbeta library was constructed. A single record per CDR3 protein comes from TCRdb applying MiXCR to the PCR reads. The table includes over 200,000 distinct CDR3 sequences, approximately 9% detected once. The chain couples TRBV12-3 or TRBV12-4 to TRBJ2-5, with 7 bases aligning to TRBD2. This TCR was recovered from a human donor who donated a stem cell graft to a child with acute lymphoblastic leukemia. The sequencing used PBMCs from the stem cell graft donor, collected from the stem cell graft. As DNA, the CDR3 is TGTGCCAGCAGTTCGGCACAGCGGGGTTCGGGGCCAGAGACCCAGTACTTC. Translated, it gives CASSSAQRGSGPETQYF.